This TCR beta chain came from a study of blood T cell repertoires in COVID-19. Study in general: Acute-phase and convalescent COVID-19 samples originated in the United States, Italy and Spain. Sample material is recorded as cDNA or gDNA derived from T cells, B-cell-depleted T cells, or PBMCs.

CDR3 length equals 16 residues. Trimming stripped 4 bases from V and 5 bases from J, with 20 bases between. Germline CDR1 reads MGHRA; CDR2 reads YSYEKL. Original processing notes: Amplifying reference gene primers gave estimates of nucleated cell counts. Sequencing used immunoSEQ multiplex PCR; TCRdb keeps in-frame clones, though not all of them. The V and J calls and the clone size are those of that table, but D and trimming were determined from the DNA. Of approximately 69,000 clones listed, roughly 82% were seen once; the top ten hold less than 2%. The rearrangement joins TRBV4-1 to TRBJ2-5; weak D call: TRBD2 (5 bases). The specimen was peripheral blood. The clonotype was recovered from a woman aged 55-69 years with acute or convalescent COVID-19. The CDR3 here is CASSPSELTSRETQYF. The CDR3, as DNA: TGCGCCAGCAGCCCAAGCGAGTTAACTAGTCGGGAGACCCAGTACTTC.